A selection of T cell receptor beta chains follows, all from one sample in a study of CD8 T cells in ankylosing spondylitis. Each CDR3 protein gets one entry after TCRdb re-called the 5' RACE reads with MiXCR. The sample shows some 37,000 distinct CDR3 sequences, about 10% of them seen only once. Specimen: synovial fluid, either unsorted or a sorted T cell fraction (not recorded which). Every receptor here comes from a male donor with ankylosing spondylitis. Each CDR3 is given with its conserved first and last residue. D genes are given only for firm matches. Clone size appears in some rows only: once, few, many, or a class for an expanded clone.

J	V	D	size	DNA	CDR3
TRBJ1-1	TRBV5-1	NA	few	TGCGCCAGCACCAGGGACTCCTGGGGACGAAGCACTGAAGCTTTCTTT	CASTRDSWGRSTEAFF
TRBJ2-3	TRBV29-1	NA	few	TGCAGCGTTCAGGGGGGGAGCACAGATACGCAGTATTTT	CSVQGGSTDTQYF
TRBJ2-1	TRBV30	NA	NA	TGTGCCTGGAGTGTTCGGTACAATGAGCAGTTCTTC	CAWSVRYNEQFF
TRBJ2-7	TRBV9	TRBD2	many	TGTGCCAGCAACATCGCGGGAGGGCCTACGCAGTACTTC	CASNIAGGPTQYF
TRBJ2-5	TRBV18	NA	few	TGTGCCAGCTCCCAAGAGACCCAGTACTTC	CASSQETQYF
TRBJ1-1	TRBV12-3/TRBV12-4	NA	few	TGTGCCAGCAGACAGGGTAGTTGGACTGAAGCTTTCTTT	CASRQGSWTEAFF
TRBJ2-7	TRBV7-8	NA	few	TGTGCCAGCAGCAGCGCCCCCGGGTACTACGAGCAGTACTTC	CASSSAPGYYEQYF
TRBJ2-1	TRBV7-9	TRBD2	many	TGTGCCAGCAGCTTAAGCGGGAACTCCTACAATGAGCAGTTCTTC	CASSLSGNSYNEQFF
TRBJ2-7	TRBV7-2	TRBD2	few	TGTGCCAGCAGCTTAGTAGGGCTAGCGGGCTACGAGCAGTACTTC	CASSLVGLAGYEQYF
TRBJ1-6	TRBV3-1	NA	few	TGTGCCAGCAGCCCAATGCGGACAGTACATAATTCACCCCTCCACTTT	CASSPMRTVHNSPLHF
TRBJ1-4	TRBV4-3	NA	many	TGCGCCAGCAGCCAAAACCCGGATGTTAATGAAAAACTGTTTTTT	CASSQNPDVNEKLFF
TRBJ2-5	TRBV5-4	NA	few	TGTGCCAGCAGCCCCGGGGGGCAGGATGTGGAGACCCAGTACTTC	CASSPGGQDVETQYF
TRBJ2-1	TRBV16	NA	many	TGTGCCAGCAGCCAAGTGTGGGAGGTGAGCTCCTACAATGAGCAGTTCTTC	CASSQVWEVSSYNEQFF
TRBJ2-7	TRBV28	NA	many	TGTGCCAGCAGTTTGCAGGGAGGCTCCTACGAGCAGTACTTC	CASSLQGGSYEQYF
TRBJ2-3	TRBV9	NA	few	TGTGCCAGCAGCGGAGAGGGAGATACGCAGTATTTT	CASSGEGDTQYF
TRBJ1-1	TRBV29-1	NA	many	TGCAGCGTTGTGACTCCGAACACTGAAGCTTTCTTT	CSVVTPNTEAFF
TRBJ1-1	TRBV11-2	TRBD1	NA	TGTGCCAGCAGCCCGGGACAGGGGGGAACTGAAGCTTTCTTT	CASSPGQGGTEAFF
TRBJ2-7	TRBV5-5	NA	many	TGTGCCAGCAGCTCATCACAGGTAATTACCTACGAGCAGTACTTC	CASSSSQVITYEQYF
TRBJ2-2	TRBV7-8	TRBD2	few	TGTGCCAGCAGCTTAATGAGCGGGGGGAACACCGGGGAGCTGTTTTTT	CASSLMSGGNTGELFF
TRBJ2-1	TRBV5-1	NA	NA	TGCGCCAGCAGCTTGGGGCAGGGTCGGAATGAGCAGTTCTTC	CASSLGQGRNEQFF
TRBJ2-1	TRBV7-2	TRBD2	many	TGTGCCAGCAGCCCCAACCTTGGACTAGCGTTCAATGAGCAGTTCTTC	CASSPNLGLAFNEQFF
TRBJ2-7	TRBV7-9	NA	many	TGTGCCAGCAGCTCTCCATCGGGACAAACCTACGAGCAGTACTTC	CASSSPSGQTYEQYF
TRBJ2-1	TRBV20-1	TRBD2	many	TGCAGTGCCGACGATGGACTAGCGGGAGACTCGCAGTTCTTC	CSADDGLAGDSQFF
TRBJ2-3	TRBV6-2/TRBV6-3	NA	NA	TGTGCCAGCAGCACCCACTGGGGGGACACAGATACGCAGTATTTT	CASSTHWGDTDTQYF
TRBJ2-1	TRBV7-9	NA	many	TGTGCCAGCAGGTGGGGCGAAAATGAGCAGTTCTTC	CASRWGENEQFF
TRBJ2-7	TRBV20-1	TRBD2	many	TGCAGTGCTAGATCGTCCGGGACTAGCTCCTACGAGCAGTACTTC	CSARSSGTSSYEQYF
TRBJ1-5	TRBV28	NA	few	TGTGCCAGCAGTTTAGTCCGGGACAGCAATCAGCCCCAGCATTTT	CASSLVRDSNQPQHF
TRBJ2-2	TRBV12-3/TRBV12-4	TRBD2	NA	TGTGCCAGCAGTGGGACTAGCGGGAGGGCCAGGACCGGGGAGCTGTTTTTT	CASSGTSGRARTGELFF